The next 9 T cell receptor beta chains were all read from a single sample in a study of shared clonotypes between healthy human individuals. The assay was immunoSEQ multiplex PCR, and TCRdb's table has in-frame clones only and misses some. The sample consists of some 2,000,000 clones, about 95% of them appearing once. In the naive CD8 group, cells lacked CD45RO and were positively selected for CCR7, so terminally differentiated effector memory CD45RA+ cells were left out. The sequenced material came from naive CD8+ T cells sorted from blood. These receptors were collected from a man aged 18 to 29 in good health.

As regards this clone: Other DNA sequences of this sample code for an identical CDR3. The genes are TRBV9 and TRBJ1-4; D uncertain. Germline loops: CDR1 SGDLS, CDR2 YYNGEE. This CDR3 has 15 amino acids. Trimming removed 0 bases from V and 3 bases from J, with 9 bases in between. This CDR3 is CASSVGAQPNEKLFF. For the CDR3, the DNA is TGTGCCAGCAGCGTAGGGGCGCAGCCTAATGAAAAACTGTTTTTT.

This chain links TRBV5-1 with TRBJ2-7; D remains ambiguous. Trimming shortened V by 4 bases and J by 0 bases, and 5 bases separated the two germline ends. This CDR3 region has 12 residues. The germline V gene encodes CDR1 SGHRS and CDR2 YFSETQ. The CDR3 sequence is CASSINSYEQYF. The CDR3 DNA sequence: TGCGCCAGCAGCATTAACTCCTACGAGCAGTACTTC. The full variable domain, in which reference TRBV5-1 and TRBJ2-7 provide the parts outside the CDR3, is KAGVTQTPRYLIKTRGQQVTLSCSPISGHRSVSWYQQTPGQGLQFLFEYFSETQRNKGNFPGRFSGRQFSNSRSEMNVSTLELGDSALYLCASSINSYEQYFGPGTRLTVT.

With respect to this clone: The sample contains more than one DNA sequence encoding this CDR3. The chain recombines TRBV30 with TRBJ2-1, with TRBD2 matching over 8 bases. V shed 0 bases and J 12 bases; nucleotides not matched to a gene: 7. The CDR3 spans 13 residues. CDR1 is GTSNPN and CDR2 is SVGIG in the germline V gene (reference sequence). As DNA, the CDR3 is TGTGCCTGGAGTGTAGCCCGGGCGGGGGGGCAGTTCTTC. This translates into CAWSVARAGGQFF.

The chain carries TRBV29-1 and TRBJ2-1, with 13 bases aligning to TRBD2. Germline V gene lookup returns CDR1 SQVTM and CDR2 ANQGSEA. The CDR3 totals 16 residues. V shed 6 bases and J 0 bases; nucleotides not matched to a gene: 5. In DNA form, the CDR3 reads TGCAGCGTCCTGACTAGCGGGGGGAGCTCCTACAATGAGCAGTTCTTC. Encoded protein: CSVLTSGGSSYNEQFF.

V and J are TRBV2 and TRBJ1-2; tentative D call: TRBD1 (5 bases). V gave up 7 bases and J gave up 7 bases, with 16 bases separating them. Germline CDR1 SNHLY, CDR2 FYNNEI. The CDR3 is made up of 13 amino acids. The CDR3 here is CASIRTIPAGYTF. CDR3 DNA: TGTGCCAGCATCCGGACAATACCTGCTGGCTACACCTTC. Using reference TRBV2 and TRBJ1-2 for the parts outside the CDR3, the full variable domain is EPEVTQTPSHQVTQMGQEVILRCVPISNHLYFYWYRQILGQKVEFLVSFYNNEISEKSEIFDDQFSVERPDGSNFTLKIRSTKLEDSAMYFCASIRTIPAGYTFGSGTRLTVV.

This clone was detected only once. The V gene is TRBV15, the J gene TRBJ2-7, with 13 bases lining up with TRBD2. With V trimmed by 5 bases and J by 2 bases, 6 bases remained unmatched. Looked up from germline, CDR1 is LNHNV and CDR2 is YYDKDF (reference sequence). CDR3 length: 16 residues. Here the CDR3 DNA reads TGTGCCACCAGCGAGAGACTAGCGGGAGGTCCCTACGAGCAGTACTTC. Its protein product is CATSERLAGGPYEQYF.

The chain joins TRBV6-1 to TRBJ1-2, with D possibly TRBD1 on 5 matching bases. In germline, CDR1 is MNHNS, CDR2 SASEGT. CDR3 size: 14 residues. Trimming shortened V by 7 bases and J by 2 bases, and 14 bases separated the two germline ends. The CDR3 loop reads CASTEWGENYGYTF. Here the CDR3 DNA reads TGTGCCAGCACCGAATGGGGGGAGAACTATGGCTACACCTTC.

As for this clone: Other DNA sequences in the same sample also yield this CDR3. This sequence joins TRBV6-5 and TRBJ1-2; D is ambiguous. The CDR3 covers 11 residues. Trimming took 4 bases from V and 8 from J, leaving 8 bases between them. CDR1 and CDR2 (germline): MNHEY, SVGAGI. CDR3 sequence: CASSSGGGYTF. In DNA form, the CDR3 reads TGTGCCAGCAGTTCGGGTGGGGGCTACACCTTC.

This sequence joins TRBV5-1 and TRBJ2-5, with D hard to call. The germline CDR1 and CDR2 sequences are SGHRS and YFSETQ. The CDR3 runs to 15 residues. V lost 0 bases and J lost 0, with 9 bases in between. Written as DNA, the CDR3 is TGCGCCAGCAGCTTGGATGGAAGGGACCAAGAGACCCAGTACTTC. The encoded protein is CASSLDGRDQETQYF.